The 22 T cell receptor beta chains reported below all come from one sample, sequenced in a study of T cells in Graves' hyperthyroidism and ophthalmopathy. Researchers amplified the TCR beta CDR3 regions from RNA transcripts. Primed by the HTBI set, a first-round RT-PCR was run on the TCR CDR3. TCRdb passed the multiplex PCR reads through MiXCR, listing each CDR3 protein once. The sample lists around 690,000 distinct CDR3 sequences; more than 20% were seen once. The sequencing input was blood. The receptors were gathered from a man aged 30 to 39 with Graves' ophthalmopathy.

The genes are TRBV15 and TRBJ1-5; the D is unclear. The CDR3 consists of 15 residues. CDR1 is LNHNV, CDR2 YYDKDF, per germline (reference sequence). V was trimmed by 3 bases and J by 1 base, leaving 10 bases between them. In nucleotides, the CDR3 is TGTGCCACCAGCAGTCTGGGTGAGAGCAATCAGCCCCAGCATTTT. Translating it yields CATSSLGESNQPQHF.

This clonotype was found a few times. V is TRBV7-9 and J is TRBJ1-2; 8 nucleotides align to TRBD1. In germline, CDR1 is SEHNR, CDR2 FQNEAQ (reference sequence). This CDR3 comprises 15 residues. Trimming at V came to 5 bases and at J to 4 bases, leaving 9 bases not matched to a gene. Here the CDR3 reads CASSGSRDRLYGYTF. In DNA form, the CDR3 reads TGTGCCAGCAGCGGTAGCCGGGACAGGCTCTATGGCTACACCTTC.

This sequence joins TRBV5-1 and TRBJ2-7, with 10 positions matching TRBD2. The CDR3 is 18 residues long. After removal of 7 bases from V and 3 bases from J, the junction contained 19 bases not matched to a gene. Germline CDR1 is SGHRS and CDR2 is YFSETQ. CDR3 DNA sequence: TGCGCCAGCTCCCCCGAGGCTAGCGGGAGCTTTTTGGACTACGAGCAGTACTTC. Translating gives CASSPEASGSFLDYEQYF.

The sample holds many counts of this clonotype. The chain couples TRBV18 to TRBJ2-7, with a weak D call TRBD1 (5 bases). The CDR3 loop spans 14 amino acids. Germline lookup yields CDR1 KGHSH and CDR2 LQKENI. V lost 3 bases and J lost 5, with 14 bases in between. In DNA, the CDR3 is TGTGCCAGCTCACCCCAGACAGCCGCCCACGAGCAGTACTTC. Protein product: CASSPQTAAHEQYF. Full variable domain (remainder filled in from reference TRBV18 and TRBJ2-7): NAGVMQNPRHLVRRRGQEARLRCSPMKGHSHVYWYRQLPEEGLKFMVYLQKENIIDESGMPKERFSAEFPKEGPSILRIQQVVRGDSAAYFCASSPQTAAHEQYFGPGTRLTVT.

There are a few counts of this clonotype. Here the CDR3 reads CSVETQTNIQYF. The CDR3 region has the DNA TGCAGCGTTGAGACCCAGACGAACATTCAGTACTTC. The chain has TRBV29-1 and TRBJ2-4; D remains ambiguous. The CDR3 contains 12 residues. Germline CDR1 and CDR2: SQVTM and ANQGSEA. Trimming shortened V by 3 bases and J by 7 bases, and 10 bases separated the two germline ends.

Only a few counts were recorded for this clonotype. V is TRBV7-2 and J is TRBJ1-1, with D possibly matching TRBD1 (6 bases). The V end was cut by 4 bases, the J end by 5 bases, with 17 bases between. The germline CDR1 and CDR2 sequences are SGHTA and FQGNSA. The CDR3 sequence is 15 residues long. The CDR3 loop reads CASSSKALTGTEAFF. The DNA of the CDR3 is TGTGCCAGCAGCTCTAAGGCCCTTACAGGGACTGAAGCTTTCTTT.

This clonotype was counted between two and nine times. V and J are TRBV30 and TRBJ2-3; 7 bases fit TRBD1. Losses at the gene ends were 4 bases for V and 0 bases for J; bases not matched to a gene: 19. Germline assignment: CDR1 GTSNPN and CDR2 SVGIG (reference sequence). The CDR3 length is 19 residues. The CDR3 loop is CAWMPFDREEVVSTDTQYF. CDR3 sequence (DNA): TGTGCCTGGATGCCCTTCGACAGGGAAGAAGTTGTAAGCACAGATACGCAGTATTTT.

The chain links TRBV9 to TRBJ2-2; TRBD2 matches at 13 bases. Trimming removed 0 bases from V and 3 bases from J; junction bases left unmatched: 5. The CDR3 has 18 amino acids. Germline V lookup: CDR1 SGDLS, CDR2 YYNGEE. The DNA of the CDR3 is TGTGCCAGCAGCGTAGGGACTAGCGGGAGCCAGGACACCGGGGAGCTGTTTTTT. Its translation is CASSVGTSGSQDTGELFF.

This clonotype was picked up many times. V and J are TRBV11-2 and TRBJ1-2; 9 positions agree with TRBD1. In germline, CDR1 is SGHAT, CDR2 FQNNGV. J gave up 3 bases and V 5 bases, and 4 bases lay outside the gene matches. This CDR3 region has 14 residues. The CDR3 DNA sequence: TGTGCCAGCAGCGTGGGACAGGGCTACTATGGCTACACCTTC. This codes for CASSVGQGYYGYTF.

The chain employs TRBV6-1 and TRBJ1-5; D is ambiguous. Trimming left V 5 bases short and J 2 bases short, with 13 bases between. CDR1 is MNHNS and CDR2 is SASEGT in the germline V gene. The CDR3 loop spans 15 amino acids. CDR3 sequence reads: CASSTRTAGNQPQHF. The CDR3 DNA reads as TGTGCCAGCAGTACCCGGACTGCGGGCAATCAGCCCCAGCATTTT.

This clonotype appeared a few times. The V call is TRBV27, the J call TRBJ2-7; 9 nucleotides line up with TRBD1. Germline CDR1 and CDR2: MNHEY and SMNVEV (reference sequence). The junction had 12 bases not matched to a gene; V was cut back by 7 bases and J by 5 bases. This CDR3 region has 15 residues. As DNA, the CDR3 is TGTGCCAGCACCGCCGATAGGACAGGGGTCCACGAGCAGTACTTC. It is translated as CASTADRTGVHEQYF.

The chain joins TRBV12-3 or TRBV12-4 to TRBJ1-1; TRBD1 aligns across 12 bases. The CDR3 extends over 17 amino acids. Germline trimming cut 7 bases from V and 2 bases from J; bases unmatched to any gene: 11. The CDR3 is CASKGGTGGALNTEAFF. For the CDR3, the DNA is TGTGCCAGCAAAGGTGGGACAGGGGGCGCGTTAAACACTGAAGCTTTCTTT.

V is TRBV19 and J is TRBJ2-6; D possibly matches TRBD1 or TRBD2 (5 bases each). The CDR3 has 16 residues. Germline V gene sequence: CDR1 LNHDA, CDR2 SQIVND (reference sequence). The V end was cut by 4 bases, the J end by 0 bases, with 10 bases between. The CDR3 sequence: CASSRDGPSGANVLTF. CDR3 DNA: TGTGCCAGTAGTAGGGACGGACCCTCTGGGGCCAACGTCCTGACTTTC.

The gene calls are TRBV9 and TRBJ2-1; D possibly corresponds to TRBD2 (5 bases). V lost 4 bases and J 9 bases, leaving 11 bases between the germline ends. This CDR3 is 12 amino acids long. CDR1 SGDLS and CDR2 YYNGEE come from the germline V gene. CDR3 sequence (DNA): TGTGCCAGCAGCACAGAGGGTGGTGAGCAGTTCTTC. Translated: CASSTEGGEQFF.

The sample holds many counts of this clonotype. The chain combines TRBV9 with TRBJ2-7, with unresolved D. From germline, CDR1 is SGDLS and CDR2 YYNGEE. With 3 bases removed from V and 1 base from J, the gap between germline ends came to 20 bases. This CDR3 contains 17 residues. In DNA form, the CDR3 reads TGTGCCAGCAGCGCCTCGGCCACTACTCAGAGATCCTACGAGCAGTACTTC. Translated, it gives CASSASATTQRSYEQYF.

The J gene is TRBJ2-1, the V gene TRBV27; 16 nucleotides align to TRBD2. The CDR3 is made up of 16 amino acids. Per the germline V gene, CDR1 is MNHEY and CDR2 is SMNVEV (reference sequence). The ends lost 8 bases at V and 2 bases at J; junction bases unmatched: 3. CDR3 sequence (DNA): TGTGCCAGCGAGGGACTAGCGGGGGGGGCCTACAATGAGCAGTTCTTC. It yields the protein CASEGLAGGAYNEQFF.

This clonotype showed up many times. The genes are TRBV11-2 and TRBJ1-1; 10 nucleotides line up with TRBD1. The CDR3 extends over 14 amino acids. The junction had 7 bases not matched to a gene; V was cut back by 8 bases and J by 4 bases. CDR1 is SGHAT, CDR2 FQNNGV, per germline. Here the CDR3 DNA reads TGTGCCAGCTCACCCCGGACAGGGGGCACTGAAGCTTTCTTT. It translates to CASSPRTGGTEAFF.

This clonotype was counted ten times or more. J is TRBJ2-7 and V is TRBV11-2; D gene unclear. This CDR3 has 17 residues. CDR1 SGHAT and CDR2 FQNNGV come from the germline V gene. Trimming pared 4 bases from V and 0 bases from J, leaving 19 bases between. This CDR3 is CASSSHGRIRGSYEQYF. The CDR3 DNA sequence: TGTGCCAGCAGCTCTCATGGGCGGATTCGTGGCTCCTACGAGCAGTACTTC.

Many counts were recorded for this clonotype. CDR3 protein: CASSQVSKESYEQYF. The DNA for the CDR3 is TGTGCCAGCAGCCAAGTGTCGAAGGAATCCTACGAGCAGTACTTC. The chain uses TRBV3-1 and TRBJ2-7; D unresolved. Germline values: CDR1 LGHDT, CDR2 YNNKEL (reference sequence). This CDR3 spans 15 amino acids. The germline V and J ends were trimmed by 1 base and 1 base, with 11 bases remaining between them.

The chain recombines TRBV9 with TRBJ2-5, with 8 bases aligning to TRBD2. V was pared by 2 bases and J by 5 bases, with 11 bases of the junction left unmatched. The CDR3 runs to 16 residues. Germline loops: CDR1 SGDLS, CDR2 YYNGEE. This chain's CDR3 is CASSVGAAGGRETQYF. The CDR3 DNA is TGTGCCAGCAGCGTGGGTGCGGCGGGAGGTAGGGAGACCCAGTACTTC. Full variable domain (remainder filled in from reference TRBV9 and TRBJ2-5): DSGVTQTPKHLITATGQRVTLRCSPRSGDLSVYWYQQSLDQGLQFLIQYYNGEERAKGNILERFSAQQFPDLHSELNLSSLELGDSALYFCASSVGAAGGRETQYFGPGTRLLVL.

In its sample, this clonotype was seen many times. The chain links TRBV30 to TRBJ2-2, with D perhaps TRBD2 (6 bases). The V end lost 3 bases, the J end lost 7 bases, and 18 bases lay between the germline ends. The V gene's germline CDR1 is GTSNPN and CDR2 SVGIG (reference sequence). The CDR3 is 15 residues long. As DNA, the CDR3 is TGTGCCTGGAGCCTTATCTGGGGGGACGGCGGGGAGCTGTTTTTT. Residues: CAWSLIWGDGGELFF.

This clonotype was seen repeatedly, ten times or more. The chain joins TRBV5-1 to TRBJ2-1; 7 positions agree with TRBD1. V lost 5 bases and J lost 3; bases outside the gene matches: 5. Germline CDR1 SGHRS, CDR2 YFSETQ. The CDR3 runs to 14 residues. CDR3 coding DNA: TGCGCCAGCAGTTCGGGACAGAGCTACAATGAGCAGTTCTTC. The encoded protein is CASSSGQSYNEQFF.